Shown below are 3 T cell receptor beta chains from a single sample sequenced in a study of response to subunit inactivated influenza vaccine. TCRdb reprocessed the RT-PCR reads with MiXCR, giving one entry per CDR3 protein. The data contain around 530,000 distinct CDR3 sequences, 10% to 15% of them seen just once; the ten biggest clones take up more than 8.5%. Sequenced material: PBMCs from blood, taken on the day of vaccination. The receptor source for this set is a man in his forties or fifties who received an inactivated influenza vaccine.

Comment on this clonotype: Germline and junction disagree at one end, which may indicate a read error. J is TRBJ2-1 and V is TRBV12-3 or TRBV12-4; 8 nucleotides agree with TRBD2. This CDR3 contains 14 residues. CDR3 in amino acids: CASSPTRSGGRVGF. As DNA, the CDR3 is TGTGCCAGCAGCCCGACGAGGAGCGGGGGACGAGTAGGATTC.

V is TRBV7-8 and J is TRBJ1-4; maybe TRBD1 (5 bases). The CDR3 is 15 residues long. CDR1 is SGHVS, CDR2 FQNEAQ, per germline. The ends were cut back, 5 bases at V and 4 bases at J, with 14 bases in the middle. The chain's CDR3 is CASSNRQIVNEKLFF. The CDR3 nucleotides read TGTGCCAGCAGCAACCGACAGATAGTTAATGAAAAACTGTTTTTT.

This clonotype was seen a few times. The chain has TRBV28 and TRBJ2-3; the D gene is possibly TRBD2 (5 bases). CDR1 is MDHEN, CDR2 SYDVKM, per germline. The CDR3 extends over 14 amino acids. V shed 7 bases and J shed 4 bases, with 15 bases lying between them. The CDR3 DNA sequence: TGTGCCAGCACCTCAGGTGGACTGGCAGATACGCAGTATTTT. Translating it yields CASTSGGLADTQYF.